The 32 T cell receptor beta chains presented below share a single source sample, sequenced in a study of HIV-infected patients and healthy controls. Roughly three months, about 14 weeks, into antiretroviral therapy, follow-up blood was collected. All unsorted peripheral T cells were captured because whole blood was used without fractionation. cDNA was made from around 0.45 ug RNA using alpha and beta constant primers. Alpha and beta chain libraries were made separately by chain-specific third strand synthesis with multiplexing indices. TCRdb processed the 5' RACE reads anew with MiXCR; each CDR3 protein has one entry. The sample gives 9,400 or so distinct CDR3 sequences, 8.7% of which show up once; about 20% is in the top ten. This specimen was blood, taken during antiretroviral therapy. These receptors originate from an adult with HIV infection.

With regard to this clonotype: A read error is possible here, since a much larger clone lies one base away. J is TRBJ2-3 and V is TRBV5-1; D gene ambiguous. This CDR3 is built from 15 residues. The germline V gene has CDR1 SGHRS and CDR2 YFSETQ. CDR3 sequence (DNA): TGCGCCAGCATCTTGGCACTAAAGGGCACAGATACGCAGTATTTT. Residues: CASILALKGTDTQYF.

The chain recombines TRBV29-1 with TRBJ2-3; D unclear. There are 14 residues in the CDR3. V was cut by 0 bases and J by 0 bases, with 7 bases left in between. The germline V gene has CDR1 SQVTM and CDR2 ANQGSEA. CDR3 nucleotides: TGCAGCGTTGAAGATCCGCTAAGCACAGATACGCAGTATTTT. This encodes CSVEDPLSTDTQYF.

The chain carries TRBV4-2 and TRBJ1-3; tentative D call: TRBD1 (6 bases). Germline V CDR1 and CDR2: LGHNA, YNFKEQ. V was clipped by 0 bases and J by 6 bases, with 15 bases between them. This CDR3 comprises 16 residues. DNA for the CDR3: TGTGCCAGCAGCCAAGATCAGGGGAGCCTGGCAAACACCATATATTTT. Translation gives CASSQDQGSLANTIYF.

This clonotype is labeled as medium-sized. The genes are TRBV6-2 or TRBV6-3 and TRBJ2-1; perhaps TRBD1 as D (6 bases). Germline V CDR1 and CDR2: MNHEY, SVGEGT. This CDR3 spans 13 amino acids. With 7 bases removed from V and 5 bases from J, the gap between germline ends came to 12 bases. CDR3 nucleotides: TGTGCCAGCACCCGGGACACCAACAATGAGCAGTTCTTC. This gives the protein CASTRDTNNEQFF.

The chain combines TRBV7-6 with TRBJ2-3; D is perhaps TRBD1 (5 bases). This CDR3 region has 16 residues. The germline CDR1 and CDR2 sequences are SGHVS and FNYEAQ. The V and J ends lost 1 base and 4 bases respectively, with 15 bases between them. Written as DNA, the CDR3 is TGTGCCAGCAGCTTAGACTTTGGACACGTACCAGATACGCAGTATTTT. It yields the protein CASSLDFGHVPDTQYF.

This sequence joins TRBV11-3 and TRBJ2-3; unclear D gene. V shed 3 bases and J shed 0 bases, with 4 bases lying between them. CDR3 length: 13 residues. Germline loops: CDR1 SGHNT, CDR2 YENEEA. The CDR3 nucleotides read TGTGCCAGCAGCTTGAGTAGCACAGATACGCAGTATTTT. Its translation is CASSLSSTDTQYF.

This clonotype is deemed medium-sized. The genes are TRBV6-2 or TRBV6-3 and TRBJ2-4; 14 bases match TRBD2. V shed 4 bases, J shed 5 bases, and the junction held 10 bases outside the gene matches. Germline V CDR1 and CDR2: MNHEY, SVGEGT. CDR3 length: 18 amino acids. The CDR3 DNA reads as TGTGCCAGCAGTTGGCCCGGAGGACTAGCGGGGGGTCAAAACATTCAGTACTTC. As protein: CASSWPGGLAGGQNIQYF.

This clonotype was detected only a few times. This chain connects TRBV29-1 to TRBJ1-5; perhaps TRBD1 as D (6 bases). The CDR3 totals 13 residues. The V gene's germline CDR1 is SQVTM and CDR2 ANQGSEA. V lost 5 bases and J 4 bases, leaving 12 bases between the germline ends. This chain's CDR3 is CSVREGGNQPQHF. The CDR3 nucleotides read TGCAGCGTTCGGGAGGGGGGGAATCAGCCCCAGCATTTT.

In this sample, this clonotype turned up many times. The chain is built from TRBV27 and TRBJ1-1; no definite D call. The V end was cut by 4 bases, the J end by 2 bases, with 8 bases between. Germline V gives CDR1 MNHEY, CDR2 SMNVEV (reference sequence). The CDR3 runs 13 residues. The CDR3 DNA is TGTGCCAGCAGTTACGCATCCAACACTGAAGCTTTCTTT. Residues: CASSYASNTEAFF.

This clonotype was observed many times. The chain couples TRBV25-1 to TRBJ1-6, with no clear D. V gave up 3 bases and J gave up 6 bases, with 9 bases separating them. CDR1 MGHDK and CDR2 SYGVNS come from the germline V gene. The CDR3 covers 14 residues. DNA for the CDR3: TGTGCCAGCAGTGACCGGTTAAGTAATTCACCCCTCCACTTT. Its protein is CASSDRLSNSPLHF.

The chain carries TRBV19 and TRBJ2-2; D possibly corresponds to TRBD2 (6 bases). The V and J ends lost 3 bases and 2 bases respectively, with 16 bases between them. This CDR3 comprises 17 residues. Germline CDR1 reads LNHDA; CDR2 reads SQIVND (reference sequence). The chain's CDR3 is CASSIGSGFLNTGELFF. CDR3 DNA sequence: TGTGCCAGTAGTATCGGTAGCGGTTTTTTAAACACCGGGGAGCTGTTTTTT.

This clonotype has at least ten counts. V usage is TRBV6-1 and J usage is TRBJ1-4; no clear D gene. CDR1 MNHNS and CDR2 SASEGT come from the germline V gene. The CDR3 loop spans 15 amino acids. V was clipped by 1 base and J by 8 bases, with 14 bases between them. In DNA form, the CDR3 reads TGTGCCAGCAGTGAAGTGGAGGGTCCGGGAGAAAAACTGTTTTTT. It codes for CASSEVEGPGEKLFF.

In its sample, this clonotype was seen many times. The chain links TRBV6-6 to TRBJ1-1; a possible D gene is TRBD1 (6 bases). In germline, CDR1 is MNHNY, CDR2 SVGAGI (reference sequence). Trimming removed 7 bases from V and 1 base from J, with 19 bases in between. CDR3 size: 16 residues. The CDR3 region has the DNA TGTGCCAGCACTACTACACGAGACAGGCAGAACACTGAAGCTTTCTTT. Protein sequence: CASTTTRDRQNTEAFF.

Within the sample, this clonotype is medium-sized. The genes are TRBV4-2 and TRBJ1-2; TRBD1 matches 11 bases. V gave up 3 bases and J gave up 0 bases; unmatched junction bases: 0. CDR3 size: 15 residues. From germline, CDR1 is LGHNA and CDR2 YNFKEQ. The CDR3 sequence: CASSQGQGANYGYTF. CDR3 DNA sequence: TGTGCCAGCAGCCAGGGACAGGGGGCTAACTATGGCTACACCTTC.

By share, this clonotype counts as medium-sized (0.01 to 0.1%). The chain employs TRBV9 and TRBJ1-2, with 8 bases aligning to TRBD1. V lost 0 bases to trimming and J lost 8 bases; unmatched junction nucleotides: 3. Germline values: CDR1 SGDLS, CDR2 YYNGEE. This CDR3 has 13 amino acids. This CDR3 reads CASSVGTGIGYTF. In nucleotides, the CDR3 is TGTGCCAGCAGCGTAGGGACAGGGATCGGCTACACCTTC.

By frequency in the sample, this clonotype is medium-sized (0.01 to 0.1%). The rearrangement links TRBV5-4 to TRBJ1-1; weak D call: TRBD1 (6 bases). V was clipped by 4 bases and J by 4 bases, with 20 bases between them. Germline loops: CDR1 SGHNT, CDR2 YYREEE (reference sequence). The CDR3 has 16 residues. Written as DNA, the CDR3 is TGTGCCAGCAGCCCCACCCCTTACAGGGCAGCCACTGAAGCTTTCTTT. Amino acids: CASSPTPYRAATEAFF.

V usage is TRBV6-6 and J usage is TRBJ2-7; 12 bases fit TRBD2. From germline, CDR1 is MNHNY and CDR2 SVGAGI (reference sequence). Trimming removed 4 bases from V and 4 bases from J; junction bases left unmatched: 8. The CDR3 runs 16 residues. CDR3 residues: CASSWAAGLAGYEQYF. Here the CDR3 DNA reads TGTGCCAGCAGTTGGGCCGCTGGACTAGCGGGATACGAGCAGTACTTC.

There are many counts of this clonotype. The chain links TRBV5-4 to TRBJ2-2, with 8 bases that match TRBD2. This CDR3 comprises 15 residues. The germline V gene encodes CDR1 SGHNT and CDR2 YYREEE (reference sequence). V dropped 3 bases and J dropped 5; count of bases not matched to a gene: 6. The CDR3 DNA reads TGTGCCAGCAGCTGGAGGGCGGGAGGAACCGGGGAGCTGTTTTTT. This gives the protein CASSWRAGGTGELFF.

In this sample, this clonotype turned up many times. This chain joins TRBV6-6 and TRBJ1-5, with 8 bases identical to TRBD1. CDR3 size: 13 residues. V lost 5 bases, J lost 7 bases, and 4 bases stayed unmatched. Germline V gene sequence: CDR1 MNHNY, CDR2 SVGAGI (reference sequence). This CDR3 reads CASSQGAGQPQHF. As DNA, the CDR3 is TGTGCCAGCAGTCAGGGGGCGGGGCAGCCCCAGCATTTT.

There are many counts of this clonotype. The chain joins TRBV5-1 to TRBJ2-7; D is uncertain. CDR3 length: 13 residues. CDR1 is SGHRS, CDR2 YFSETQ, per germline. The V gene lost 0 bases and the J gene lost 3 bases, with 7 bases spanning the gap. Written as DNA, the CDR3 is TGCGCCAGCAGCTTGGGGATTGACTACGAGCAGTACTTC. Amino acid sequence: CASSLGIDYEQYF.

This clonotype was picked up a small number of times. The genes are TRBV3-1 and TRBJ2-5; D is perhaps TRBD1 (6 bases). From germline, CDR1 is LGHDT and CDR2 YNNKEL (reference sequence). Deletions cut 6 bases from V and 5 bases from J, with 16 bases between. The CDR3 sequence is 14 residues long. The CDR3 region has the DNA TGTGCCAGCAGTCAAATCAGGGGCCAGGAGACCCAGTACTTC. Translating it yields CASSQIRGQETQYF.

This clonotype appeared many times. The CDR3 spells CASSVATTGGGTEQFF. Here the CDR3 DNA reads TGTGCCAGCAGCGTAGCTACGACGGGAGGAGGGACTGAGCAGTTCTTC. V is TRBV9 and J is TRBJ2-1, with 7 bases fitting TRBD2. CDR3 length: 16 residues. V lost 0 bases, J lost 9 bases, and 12 bases stayed unmatched. Per germline, CDR1 SGDLS and CDR2 YYNGEE.

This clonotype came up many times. CDR3 region: CASSFRRIKAYNEQFF. CDR3 DNA sequence: TGTGCCAGCAGCTTCCGCAGGATAAAGGCCTACAATGAGCAGTTCTTC. V and J are TRBV5-4 and TRBJ2-1, with D hard to call. The CDR3 is 16 amino acids. Trimming removed 2 bases from V and 2 bases from J, with 14 bases in between. Germline values: CDR1 SGHNT, CDR2 YYREEE (reference sequence).

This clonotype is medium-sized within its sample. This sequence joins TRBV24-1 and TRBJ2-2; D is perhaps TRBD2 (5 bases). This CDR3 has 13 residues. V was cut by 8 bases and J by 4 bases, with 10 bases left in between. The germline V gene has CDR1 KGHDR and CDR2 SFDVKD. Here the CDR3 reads CATKRETTGELFF. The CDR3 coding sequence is TGTGCCACCAAACGGGAAACCACCGGGGAGCTGTTTTTT.

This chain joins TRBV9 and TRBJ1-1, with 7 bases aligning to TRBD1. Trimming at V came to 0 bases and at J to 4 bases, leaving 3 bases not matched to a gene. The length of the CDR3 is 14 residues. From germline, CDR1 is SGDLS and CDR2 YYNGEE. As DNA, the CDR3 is TGTGCCAGCAGCGTAGCTCCAGGGGGCACTGAAGCTTTCTTT. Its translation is CASSVAPGGTEAFF.

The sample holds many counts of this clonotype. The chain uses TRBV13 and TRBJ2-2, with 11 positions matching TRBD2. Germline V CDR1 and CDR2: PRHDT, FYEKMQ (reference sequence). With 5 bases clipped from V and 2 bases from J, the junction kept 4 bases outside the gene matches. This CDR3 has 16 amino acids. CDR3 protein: CASSTTSGSNTGELFF. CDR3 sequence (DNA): TGTGCCAGCAGCACCACTAGCGGGAGTAACACCGGGGAGCTGTTTTTT.

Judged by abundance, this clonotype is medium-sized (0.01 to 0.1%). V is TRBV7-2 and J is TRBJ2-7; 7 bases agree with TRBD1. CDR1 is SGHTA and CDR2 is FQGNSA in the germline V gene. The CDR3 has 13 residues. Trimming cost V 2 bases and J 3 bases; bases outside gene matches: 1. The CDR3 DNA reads TGTGCCAGCAGCTTAAACAGGGGCTACGAGCAGTACGTC. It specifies CASSLNRGYEQYV.

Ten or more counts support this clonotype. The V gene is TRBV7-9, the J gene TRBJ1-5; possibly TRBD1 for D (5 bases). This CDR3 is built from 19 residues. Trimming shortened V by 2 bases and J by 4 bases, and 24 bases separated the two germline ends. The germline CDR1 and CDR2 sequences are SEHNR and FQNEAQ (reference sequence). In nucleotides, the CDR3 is TGTGCCAGCAGCTTAAAACGGGGACCCAAAGGGCCTGAAAATCAGCCCCAGCATTTT. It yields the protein CASSLKRGPKGPENQPQHF.

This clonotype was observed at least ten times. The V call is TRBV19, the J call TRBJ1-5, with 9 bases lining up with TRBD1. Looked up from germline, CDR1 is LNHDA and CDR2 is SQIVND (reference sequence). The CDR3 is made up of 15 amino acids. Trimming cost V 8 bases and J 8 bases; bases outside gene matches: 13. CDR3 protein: CASRRNGQGREPQHF. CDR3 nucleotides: TGTGCCAGTCGGCGGAACGGACAGGGGCGGGAGCCCCAGCATTTT.

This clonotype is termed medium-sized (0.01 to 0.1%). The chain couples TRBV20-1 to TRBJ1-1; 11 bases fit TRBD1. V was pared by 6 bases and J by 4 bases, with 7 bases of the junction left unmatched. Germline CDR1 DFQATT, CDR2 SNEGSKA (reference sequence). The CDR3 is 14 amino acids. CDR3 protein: CSAWDRGRATEAFF. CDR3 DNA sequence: TGCAGTGCCTGGGACAGGGGGAGAGCCACTGAAGCTTTCTTT.

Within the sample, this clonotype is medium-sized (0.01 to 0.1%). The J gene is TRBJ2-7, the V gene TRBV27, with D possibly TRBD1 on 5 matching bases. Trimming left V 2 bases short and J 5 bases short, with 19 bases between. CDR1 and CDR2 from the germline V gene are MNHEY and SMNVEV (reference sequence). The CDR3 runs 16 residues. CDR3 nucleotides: TGTGCCAGCAGTTTAAACACCATAGGGGAAAGGAACGAGCAGTACTTC. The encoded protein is CASSLNTIGERNEQYF.

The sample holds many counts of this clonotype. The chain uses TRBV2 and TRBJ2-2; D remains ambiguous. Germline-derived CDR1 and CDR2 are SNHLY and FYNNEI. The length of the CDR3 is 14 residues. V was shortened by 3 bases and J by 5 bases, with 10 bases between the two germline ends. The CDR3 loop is CASSDLSSTGELFF. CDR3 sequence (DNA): TGTGCCAGCAGTGACCTATCGTCAACCGGGGAGCTGTTTTTT.